A selection of T cell receptor beta chains follows, all from one sample in a study of graft-versus-host responses after intestinal transplantation. For these receptors, no antigen is known. Only in-frame clones appear in the TCRdb table, and some are missing; sequencing was by immunoSEQ multiplex PCR. In the table there are about 35,000 clones, more than 85% of which are singletons. Sequences were derived from unstimulated CD8+ T cells sorted from spleen or lymph node cells, sampled before transplant. The receptors stem from a human donor who was the organ donor for an intestinal transplant. CDR3s include the opening cysteine and the closing phenylalanine or tryptophan. Each record gives: V gene, D gene, clone size, J gene, CDR3 protein, CDR3 DNA. The D gene is left open where the match is weak. Expanded clones get a size class; other rows say once, few or many, or leave the size out.

V: TRBV7-3; D: TRBD2; size: -; J: TRBJ2-6; CDR3: CASSLFGTSGRLPSGANVLTF; DNA: TGTGCCAGCAGCTTATTTGGGACTAGCGGGAGGCTACCCTCTGGGGCCAACGTCCTGACTTTC
V: TRBV4-1; D: TRBD2; size: -; J: TRBJ2-1; CDR3: CASSQGAGRGDNEQFF; DNA: TGCGCCAGCAGCCAAGGAGCGGGGAGGGGTGACAATGAGCAGTTCTTC
V: TRBV7-2; D: -; size: -; J: TRBJ1-2; CDR3: CASSPAVVTGPNYGYTF; DNA: TGTGCCAGCAGCCCAGCGGTGGTGACAGGACCGAACTATGGCTACACCTTC
V: TRBV9; D: TRBD2; size: -; J: TRBJ2-1; CDR3: CASSPRRAGGSNEQFF; DNA: TGTGCCAGCAGCCCCCGCCGGGCGGGAGGGTCGAATGAGCAGTTCTTC
V: TRBV7-2; D: -; size: -; J: TRBJ1-2; CDR3: CASSLAGVNYGYTF; DNA: TGTGCCAGCAGCTTAGCCGGGGTTAACTATGGCTACACCTTC
V: TRBV6-5; D: TRBD1; size: -; J: TRBJ1-3; CDR3: CASSLGQGPRNTIYF; DNA: TGTGCCAGCAGCCTGGGACAGGGTCCAAGAAACACCATATATTTT
V: TRBV5-6; D: -; size: -; J: TRBJ2-7; CDR3: CASSYDRIYYEQYF; DNA: TGTGCCAGCAGCTATGACAGGATCTACTACGAGCAGTACTTC
V: TRBV2; D: TRBD1; size: few; J: TRBJ1-3; CDR3: CASSRRGTGEGNTIYF; DNA: TGTGCCAGCAGCCGACGCGGGACAGGGGAAGGAAACACCATATATTTT
V: TRBV9; D: -; size: -; J: TRBJ2-7; CDR3: CASSEDRDPFYEQYF; DNA: TGTGCCAGCAGCGAAGACCGGGACCCCTTCTACGAGCAGTACTTC
V: TRBV4-2; D: -; size: -; J: TRBJ2-7; CDR3: CASSQQSWGAVSYEQYF; DNA: TGTGCCAGCAGCCAACAGAGTTGGGGGGCGGTATCCTACGAGCAGTACTTC
V: TRBV2; D: -; size: -; J: TRBJ2-7; CDR3: CASSVAAPSYEQYF; DNA: TGTGCCAGCAGTGTGGCAGCGCCCTCGTACGAGCAGTACTTC
V: TRBV12-5; D: -; size: -; J: TRBJ2-7; CDR3: CASGPSSYEQYF; DNA: TGTGCTAGTGGTCCATCAAGCTACGAGCAGTACTTC
V: TRBV7-6; D: TRBD2; size: -; J: TRBJ2-3; CDR3: CASSLGGPIAGGVDTQYF; DNA: TGTGCCAGCAGCTTAGGAGGTCCTATAGCGGGAGGGGTAGATACGCAGTATTTT
V: TRBV9; D: TRBD1; size: -; J: TRBJ1-2; CDR3: CASSVGTGGGYGYTF; DNA: TGTGCCAGCAGCGTAGGGACAGGGGGCGGCTATGGCTACACCTTC
V: TRBV5-1; D: TRBD1; size: -; J: TRBJ1-2; CDR3: CASSFGQGGGYTF; DNA: TGCGCCAGCAGCTTCGGACAGGGCGGCGGCTACACCTTC
V: TRBV6-4; D: -; size: few; J: TRBJ2-2; CDR3: CASSGAGLRFGELFF; DNA: TGTGCCAGCAGTGGGGCGGGACTCCGTTTCGGGGAGCTGTTTTTT
V: TRBV6-1; D: TRBD1; size: -; J: TRBJ2-7; CDR3: CASRQDRVAYF; DNA: TGTGCCAGCAGACAAGACAGGGTGGCGTACTTC
V: TRBV28; D: -; size: -; J: TRBJ1-5; CDR3: CASGRDQPQHF; DNA: TGTGCCAGCGGCAGGGATCAGCCCCAGCATTTT
V: TRBV27; D: -; size: -; J: TRBJ2-3; CDR3: CASSFSLGTDTQYF; DNA: TGTGCCAGCAGTTTTAGTTTGGGGACAGATACGCAGTATTTT
V: TRBV9; D: -; size: -; J: TRBJ2-3; CDR3: CASSVWEGATLNTQYF; DNA: TGTGCCAGCAGCGTGTGGGAGGGGGCGACTCTTAATACGCAGTATTTT
V: TRBV12-5; D: -; size: -; J: TRBJ2-6; CDR3: CASSPGSGANVLTF; DNA: TGTGCTAGTTCACCGGGCTCTGGGGCCAACGTCCTGACTTTC
V: TRBV11-1; D: TRBD2; size: once; J: TRBJ2-1; CDR3: CASSLRSSGRMGNEQFF; DNA: TGTGCCAGCAGCTTAAGGTCTAGCGGGAGGATGGGCAATGAGCAGTTCTTC
V: TRBV6-4; D: -; size: -; J: TRBJ2-1; CDR3: CASSDSNRPGEQFF; DNA: TGTGCCAGCAGTGACTCGAATAGGCCAGGCGAGCAGTTCTTC
V: TRBV5-2; D: -; size: few; J: TRBJ2-3; CDR3: CASSTDTQYF; DNA: TGTGCCAGCAGTACAGATACGCAGTATTTT
V: TRBV4-1; D: TRBD2; size: -; J: TRBJ2-1; CDR3: CASSPGAGGNYNEQFF; DNA: TGCGCCAGCAGCCCTGGTGCGGGAGGGAATTACAATGAGCAGTTCTTC
V: TRBV4-3; D: -; size: -; J: TRBJ1-5; CDR3: CASSPQGNQPQHF; DNA: TGCGCCAGCAGCCCGCAGGGGAATCAGCCCCAGCATTTT
V: TRBV14; D: -; size: -; J: TRBJ2-7; CDR3: CASSQEHDYEQYF; DNA: TGTGCCAGCAGCCAAGAACACGACTACGAGCAGTACTTC
V: TRBV7-8; D: -; size: -; J: TRBJ1-2; CDR3: CASSNCITRKTYGYTF; DNA: TGTGCCAGCAGCAATTGTATTACCCGAAAGACCTATGGCTACACCTTC
V: TRBV6-1; D: -; size: -; J: TRBJ2-7; CDR3: CASSEFRSYEQYF; DNA: TGTGCCAGCAGTGAATTTAGGTCCTACGAGCAGTACTTC
V: TRBV7-6; D: -; size: -; J: TRBJ2-3; CDR3: CASSLNPGRLSTDTQYF; DNA: TGTGCCAGCAGCTTAAATCCGGGACGGCTCAGCACAGATACGCAGTATTTT
V: TRBV4-2; D: TRBD1; size: -; J: TRBJ1-2; CDR3: CASSPTGPGTGGVDWGYTF; DNA: TGTGCCAGCAGCCCGACGGGACCCGGGACAGGGGGCGTCGATTGGGGCTACACCTTC
V: TRBV28; D: TRBD2; size: -; J: TRBJ2-3; CDR3: CASRLGGRSTDTQYF; DNA: TGTGCCAGCAGGCTCGGGGGGAGAAGCACAGATACGCAGTATTTT
V: TRBV4-3; D: -; size: few; J: TRBJ2-7; CDR3: CASSQEQGYEQYF; DNA: TGCGCCAGCAGCCAAGAACAGGGTTACGAGCAGTACTTC
V: TRBV7-9; D: -; size: -; J: TRBJ1-3; CDR3: CASSLTASGNTIYF; DNA: TGTGCCAGCAGCTTAACAGCCTCTGGAAACACCATATATTTT
V: TRBV11-1; D: -; size: -; J: TRBJ2-7; CDR3: CASSFSSAEQYF; DNA: TGTGCCAGCAGCTTTTCTTCGGCCGAGCAGTACTTC
V: TRBV9; D: TRBD2; size: -; J: TRBJ2-1; CDR3: CASSGRGRGHNEQFF; DNA: TGTGCCAGCTCTGGTCGCGGGAGGGGGCACAATGAGCAGTTCTTC
V: TRBV4-3; D: TRBD2; size: once; J: TRBJ2-1; CDR3: CASSHPPSGNRNEQFF; DNA: TGCGCCAGCAGCCACCCACCCAGCGGGAACAGGAATGAGCAGTTCTTC
V: TRBV25-1; D: TRBD2; size: -; J: TRBJ2-5; CDR3: CASSLAALQETQYF; DNA: TGTGCCAGCAGTCTAGCGGCCCTCCAAGAGACCCAGTACTTC
V: TRBV7-3; D: -; size: -; J: TRBJ1-1; CDR3: CASSLRGAEEGLNTEAFF; DNA: TGTGCCAGCAGCTTACGGGGCGCCGAGGAGGGGCTGAACACTGAAGCTTTCTTT
V: TRBV27; D: TRBD2; size: -; J: TRBJ2-3; CDR3: CASSPLWTRIDTQYF; DNA: TGTGCCAGCAGTCCCCTATGGACTAGGATAGATACGCAGTATTTT
V: TRBV2; D: TRBD2; size: -; J: TRBJ2-3; CDR3: CASSGLGTSGSSTDTQYF; DNA: TGTGCCAGCAGTGGACTCGGGACTAGCGGGAGTAGCACAGATACGCAGTATTTT
V: TRBV28; D: -; size: -; J: TRBJ2-7; CDR3: CASTPGALYEQYF; DNA: TGTGCCAGCACGCCAGGGGCCCTCTACGAGCAGTACTTC
V: TRBV6-6; D: -; size: -; J: TRBJ2-5; CDR3: CASSYSGQSTQETQYF; DNA: TGTGCCAGCAGTTATTCTGGACAGTCCACCCAAGAGACCCAGTACTTC
V: TRBV6-5; D: TRBD2; size: -; J: TRBJ2-7; CDR3: CASSYGASGGSYEQYF; DNA: TGTGCCAGCAGTTACGGGGCTAGCGGGGGGTCCTACGAGCAGTACTTC
V: TRBV9; D: TRBD1; size: -; J: TRBJ2-6; CDR3: CASRRDRGPGANVLTF; DNA: TGTGCCAGCAGAAGGGACAGGGGGCCCGGGGCCAACGTCCTGACTTTC
V: TRBV2; D: -; size: -; J: TRBJ2-7; CDR3: CASSEPYEQYF; DNA: TGTGCCAGCAGTGAACCCTACGAGCAGTACTTC
V: TRBV27; D: TRBD1; size: -; J: TRBJ1-1; CDR3: CASRVTGGTEAFF; DNA: TGTGCCAGCAGGGTGACAGGGGGGACTGAAGCTTTCTTT
V: TRBV13; D: TRBD1; size: -; J: TRBJ2-7; CDR3: CASSLNRDRGPEQYF; DNA: TGTGCCAGCAGCTTAAATCGGGACAGGGGGCCCGAGCAGTACTTC
V: TRBV6-5; D: TRBD1; size: -; J: TRBJ1-4; CDR3: CASSYSNRGVDEKLFF; DNA: TGTGCCAGCAGTTACTCGAACAGGGGCGTTGATGAAAAACTGTTTTTT
V: TRBV5-4; D: -; size: -; J: TRBJ2-7; CDR3: CASSLFGEPPYEQYF; DNA: TGTGCCAGCAGCTTGTTCGGCGAACCGCCCTACGAGCAGTACTTC
V: TRBV30; D: -; size: -; J: TRBJ2-7; CDR3: CAGGPLYEQYF; DNA: TGTGCCGGGGGACCTCTCTACGAGCAGTACTTC
V: TRBV2; D: -; size: -; J: TRBJ1-3; CDR3: CASSVSQATFPSGNTIYF; DNA: TGTGCCAGCAGTGTATCACAGGCAACATTCCCCTCTGGAAACACCATATATTTT
V: TRBV28; D: -; size: once; J: TRBJ1-3; CDR3: CASSPGHSGNTIYF; DNA: TGTGCCAGCAGCCCCGGACACTCTGGGAACACCATATATTTT
V: TRBV4-1; D: -; size: -; J: TRBJ1-3; CDR3: CASSAKGIFAGNTIYF; DNA: TGCGCCAGCAGCGCGAAGGGGATTTTTGCGGGAAACACCATATATTTT
V: TRBV15; D: TRBD2; size: -; J: TRBJ2-1; CDR3: CATSRDGTSGGDEQFF; DNA: TGTGCCACCAGCAGAGATGGGACTAGCGGGGGGGATGAGCAGTTCTTC